Presented here are 5 T cell receptor beta chains from one specimen sequenced in a study of Graves' ophthalmopathy and Graves' hyperthyroidism. RNA transcripts were the source from which TCR beta CDR3 regions were amplified. An initial RT-PCR round employing HTBI primers preceded a second-round multiplex PCR. In TCRdb, the multiplex PCR reads were re-called with MiXCR into one record per CDR3 protein. The repertoire has about 1.1 million distinct CDR3 sequences, roughly two fifths of them found once; the top ten carry more than 9.5%. Specimen: peripheral blood or thyroid tissue (not recorded which). These receptors were obtained from an adult man with Graves' hyperthyroidism.

The chain links TRBV28 to TRBJ1-2; D gene uncertain. The V gene lost 7 bases and the J gene lost 4 bases, with 16 bases spanning the gap. Germline CDR1 MDHEN, CDR2 SYDVKM. The CDR3 sequence is 14 residues long. The CDR3 spells CASTRTERAYGYTF. CDR3 sequence (DNA): TGTGCCAGCACTCGGACGGAACGAGCCTATGGCTACACCTTC.

Regarding this clonotype: At one of its ends the junction is not consistent with the germline gene, which may arise from a read error. The rearrangement links TRBV10-3 to TRBJ1-2; the D gene is possibly TRBD1 (5 bases). Germline V gene sequence: CDR1 ENHRY, CDR2 SYGVKD. This CDR3 has 15 residues. The CDR3 bases are TGTGCCACCAGTCGGAGGGGCCCTCCCGGTAATGGCTACACCTTC. Its translation: CATSRRGPPGNGYTF.

This clonotype was detected many times. V and J are TRBV11-2 and TRBJ2-7, with 10 nucleotides matching TRBD1. V lost 4 bases, J lost 5 bases, and 2 bases stayed unmatched. Germline V gives CDR1 SGHAT, CDR2 FQNNGV. This CDR3 is built from 13 residues. CDR3 sequence (DNA): TGTGCCAGCAGCTCCGACAGGGGGCACGAGCAGTACTTC. It is translated as CASSSDRGHEQYF. Full variable domain (missing parts from reference TRBV11-2 and TRBJ2-7): EAGVAQSPRYKIIEKRQSVAFWCNPISGHATLYWYQQILGQGPKLLIQFQNNGVVDDSQLPKDRFSAERLKGVDSTLKIQPAKLEDSAVYLCASSSDRGHEQYFGPGTRLTVT.

This clonotype was seen ten or more times. The chain combines TRBV29-1 with TRBJ1-3; 7 positions match TRBD1. Unmatched junction bases numbered 6, after V lost 3 bases and J lost 4 bases. The CDR3 contains 14 residues. Germline CDR1 is SQVTM and CDR2 is ANQGSEA. The CDR3 nucleotides are TGCAGCGTTGACAAGACAGGGAACGGAAACACCATATATTTT. It encodes CSVDKTGNGNTIYF. Full variable domain (outside the CDR3, taken from reference TRBV29-1 and TRBJ1-3): SAVISQKPSRDICQRGTSLTIQCQVDSQVTMMFWYRQQPGQSLTLIATANQGSEATYESGFVIDKFPISRPNLTFSTLTVSNMSPEDSSIYLCSVDKTGNGNTIYFGEGSWLTVV.

This clonotype has ten or more counts. The chain has TRBV20-1 and TRBJ1-2; D gene unclear. The CDR3 has 14 amino acids. Germline-derived CDR1 and CDR2 are DFQATT and SNEGSKA (reference sequence). V lost 4 bases to trimming and J lost 6 bases, with 18 bases between them. CDR3 protein: CSAKGRTIQNGYTF. The CDR3 DNA reads TGCAGTGCTAAAGGCAGAACGATTCAGAATGGCTACACCTTC.